This is a list of T cell receptor beta chains from one sample in a study of blood T cell repertoires in COVID-19. Sequenced by immunoSEQ multiplex PCR; TCRdb stores in-frame clones only, minus some. The sample lists some 700,000 clones; just under 90% were seen once. Material: peripheral blood. Every receptor here comes from a woman aged 18-29 years with acute or convalescent COVID-19. Both conserved end residues are part of each CDR3. Each record gives: J gene, V gene, CDR3 protein.

>TRBJ1-1|TRBV7-9
CASSQTGGDTEAFF
>TRBJ2-7|TRBV29-1
CSVVEYEQYF
>TRBJ2-7|TRBV30
CAWTRQGFGEQYF
>TRBJ1-2|TRBV4-3
CASSQDNRGGSRYGYTF
>TRBJ1-3|TRBV29-1
CSVRPGNTIYF
>TRBJ1-4|TRBV10-3
CATLGRANEKLFF
>TRBJ2-1|TRBV6-1
CASSEIRTSGGNEQFF
>TRBJ2-5|TRBV9
CASSVGRGGAQETQYF
>TRBJ1-6|TRBV19
CASSIRPDSNSPLHF
>TRBJ1-2|TRBV19
CASSISSGGAVYGYTF
>TRBJ1-1|TRBV11-1
CASSFQGRNTEAFF
>TRBJ2-7|TRBV7-2
CASSFSGGVRLEQYF
>TRBJ2-3|TRBV4-1
CASSQGRLGPTDTQYF
>TRBJ2-1|TRBV7-3
CASSFVGNEQFF
>TRBJ1-2|TRBV19
CASSIAQGNYGYTF
>TRBJ2-1|TRBV7-2
CASSLVRTGINEQFF
>TRBJ1-2|TRBV2
CASSYSGGGWDTF
>TRBJ2-1|TRBV7-9
CASSLLLAGKNEQFF
>TRBJ2-3|TRBV6-2/TRBV6-3
CASSTGLPTDTQYF
>TRBJ2-7|TRBV7-2
CASSLGLAGGEQYF
>TRBJ2-2|TRBV5-1
CASSLVRGFNTGELFF
>TRBJ2-3|TRBV7-9
CASSVAGGSTDTQYF
>TRBJ1-2|TRBV29-1
CSVYLANYGYTF
>TRBJ2-1|TRBV9
CASSVGHNEQFF
>TRBJ2-7|TRBV5-8
CASSFNRKNKQYF
>TRBJ1-1|TRBV7-3
CASSSMDRVNTEAFF
>TRBJ1-2|TRBV7-2
CASSPTVRGLGYTF
>TRBJ1-1|TRBV6-5
CASTSDRGNTEAFF
>TRBJ2-7|TRBV27
CASNPDRLSYEQYF
>TRBJ2-7|TRBV6-1
CASSGSRQAMPYEQYF
>TRBJ2-3|TRBV29-1
CSVDGQGAYFGDTQYF
>TRBJ2-7|TRBV6-2/TRBV6-3
CASSYSIRYEQYF
>TRBJ2-1|TRBV5-1
CASSLGTSGGEQFF
>TRBJ1-5|TRBV15
CATSRDRTGLSNQPQHF